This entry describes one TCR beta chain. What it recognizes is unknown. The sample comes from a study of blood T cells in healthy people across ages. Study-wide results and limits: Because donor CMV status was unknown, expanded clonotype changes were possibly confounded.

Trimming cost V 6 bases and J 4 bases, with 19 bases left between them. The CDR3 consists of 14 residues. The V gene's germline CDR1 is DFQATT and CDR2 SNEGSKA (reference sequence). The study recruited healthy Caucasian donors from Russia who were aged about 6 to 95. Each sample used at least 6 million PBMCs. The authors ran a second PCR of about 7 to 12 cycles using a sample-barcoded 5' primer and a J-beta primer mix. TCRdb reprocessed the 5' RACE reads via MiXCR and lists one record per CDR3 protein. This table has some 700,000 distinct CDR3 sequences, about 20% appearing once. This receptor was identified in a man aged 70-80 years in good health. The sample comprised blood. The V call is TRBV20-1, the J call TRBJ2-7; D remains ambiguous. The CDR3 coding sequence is TGCAGTGCCACGGGTTTGTCAGAAGGATACGAGCAGTACTTC. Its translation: CSATGLSEGYEQYF.